This T cell receptor (beta chain) was identified in a study of blood T cell repertoires in COVID-19. Study-level background: Sites across the United States, Italy and Spain contributed samples from acute and convalescent COVID-19.

This CDR3 comprises 14 residues. CDR1 is MNHEY, CDR2 SMNVEV, per germline (reference sequence). Trimming removed 5 bases at V and 0 bases at J, with 11 bases between. Sequencing used immunoSEQ multiplex PCR; TCRdb keeps in-frame clones, though not all of them. The table records about 280,000 clones, roughly 87% of them present only once. The rearrangement joins TRBV27 to TRBJ2-7; D is uncertain. The sequence came from a man in his late teens or twenties with active or convalescent COVID-19. Specimen: peripheral blood. In nucleotides, the CDR3 is TGTGCCAGCAGTGAAGCAGGAAGCTCCTACGAGCAGTACTTC. Protein sequence: CASSEAGSSYEQYF.